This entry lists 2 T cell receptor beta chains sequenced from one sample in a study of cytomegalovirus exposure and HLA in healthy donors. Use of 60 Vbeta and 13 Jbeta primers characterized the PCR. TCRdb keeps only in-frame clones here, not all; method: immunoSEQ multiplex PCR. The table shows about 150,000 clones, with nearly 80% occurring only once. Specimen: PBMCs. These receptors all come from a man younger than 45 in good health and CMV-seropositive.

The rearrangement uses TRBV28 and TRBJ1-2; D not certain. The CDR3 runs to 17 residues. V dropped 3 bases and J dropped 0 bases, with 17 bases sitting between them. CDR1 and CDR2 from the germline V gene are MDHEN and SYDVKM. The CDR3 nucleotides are TGTGCCAGCAGTTTGACCCCTACAGCAGATGCTAACTATGGCTACACCTTC. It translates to CASSLTPTADANYGYTF.

The CDR3 nucleotides read TGTGCCAGCAGCTTAACCCAGGGGAAGAACGAGCAGTACTTC. Translated, it gives CASSLTQGKNEQYF. The gene calls are TRBV7-9 and TRBJ2-7; possible D gene TRBD1, 6 bases. Trimming shortened V by 2 bases and J by 5 bases, and 13 bases separated the two germline ends. This CDR3 is built from 14 residues. The germline CDR1 and CDR2 sequences are SEHNR and FQNEAQ (reference sequence).